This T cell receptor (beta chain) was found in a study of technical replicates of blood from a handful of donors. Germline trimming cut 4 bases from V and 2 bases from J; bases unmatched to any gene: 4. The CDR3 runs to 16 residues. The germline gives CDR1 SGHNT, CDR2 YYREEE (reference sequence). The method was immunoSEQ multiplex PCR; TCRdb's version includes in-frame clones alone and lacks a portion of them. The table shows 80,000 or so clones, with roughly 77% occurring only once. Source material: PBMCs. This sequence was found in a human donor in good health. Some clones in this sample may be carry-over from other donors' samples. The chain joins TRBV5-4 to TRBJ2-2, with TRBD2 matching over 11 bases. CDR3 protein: CASSGGTSGNTGELFF. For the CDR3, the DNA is TGTGCCAGCAGCGGCGGGACTAGCGGAAACACCGGGGAGCTGTTTTTT. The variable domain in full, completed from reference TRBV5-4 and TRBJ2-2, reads ETGVTQSPTHLIKTRGQQVTLRCSSQSGHNTVSWYQQALGQGPQFIFQYYREEENGRGNFPPRFSGLQFPNYSSELNVNALELDDSALYLCASSGGTSGNTGELFFGEGSRLTVL.